The 29 T cell receptor beta chains listed next were all sequenced from one sample in a study of early T cells in non-severe SARS-CoV-2 infection. TCRdb redid the calling of the 5' RACE reads with MiXCR, one entry per CDR3 protein. The sample comprises some 50,000 distinct CDR3 sequences, around 9.1% of which are singletons, and around 4% rests with the top ten. Material: whole blood. Receptors were obtained from an adult who was a healthcare worker with PCR-confirmed SARS-CoV-2 infection or an uninfected control (not recorded which).

This clonotype has at least ten counts. The CDR3 loop reads CASSQGAGLAGGPGTDTQYF. The CDR3 nucleotides are TGTGCCAGCAGCCAAGGGGCAGGACTAGCGGGAGGGCCAGGCACAGATACGCAGTATTTT. The rearrangement joins TRBV4-2 to TRBJ2-3, with 15 positions matching TRBD2. The CDR3 is made up of 20 amino acids. Looked up from germline, CDR1 is LGHNA and CDR2 is YNFKEQ. V lost 1 base and J lost 1; bases outside the gene matches: 9.

This clonotype was detected ten times or more. The J gene is TRBJ2-2, the V gene TRBV11-1, with unresolved D. V shed 1 base and J shed 4 bases, with 7 bases lying between them. This CDR3 has 14 amino acids. CDR1 is SGHAT and CDR2 is FQDESV in the germline V gene (reference sequence). The CDR3 nucleotides read TGTGCCAGCAGCTTAGTCTTAGCCACCGGGGAGCTGTTTTTT. Its translation is CASSLVLATGELFF.

This clonotype occurred many times. The rearrangement uses TRBV4-2 and TRBJ1-2; D remains ambiguous. CDR3 length: 15 residues. With 0 bases removed from V and 2 bases from J, the gap between germline ends came to 10 bases. The V gene's germline CDR1 is LGHNA and CDR2 YNFKEQ. This chain's CDR3 is CASSQEQTVNYGYTF. CDR3 DNA: TGTGCCAGCAGCCAAGAACAGACGGTGAACTATGGCTACACCTTC.

This clonotype was seen repeatedly, ten times or more. The chain has TRBV12-3 or TRBV12-4 and TRBJ1-5, with unresolved D. V was trimmed by 6 bases and J by 5 bases, leaving 17 bases between them. The CDR3 extends over 15 amino acids. CDR3: CASSRKGQNDQPQHF. DNA for the CDR3: TGTGCCAGCAGCCGAAAGGGCCAAAACGATCAGCCCCAGCATTTT.

This clonotype showed up just a few times. The rearrangement joins TRBV29-1 to TRBJ2-3, with D maybe TRBD1 (5 bases). This CDR3 region has 13 residues. Per the germline V gene, CDR1 is SQVTM and CDR2 is ANQGSEA. Trimming took off 2 bases at V and 2 bases at J, with 8 bases between the two ends. CDR3 sequence reads: CSVERGFTDTQYF. The CDR3 nucleotides are TGCAGCGTTGAAAGGGGTTTCACAGATACGCAGTATTTT.

A remark on this clonotype: Possible read error: a much larger clone is one base away. This sequence joins TRBV29-1 and TRBJ2-2; TRBD1 aligns across 8 bases. The CDR3 has 14 amino acids. Germline V gene data show CDR1 as SQVTM and CDR2 as ANQGSEA. The CDR3 DNA sequence: TGCAGCGTTCTCCGGGACAGGAGCACCGGGGAGCCGTTTTTT. This translates into CSVLRDRSTGEPFF.

This clonotype was counted ten times or more. The V gene is TRBV20-1, the J gene TRBJ2-7, with D uncertain. The CDR3 runs to 14 residues. Trimming took 5 bases from V and 2 from J, leaving 16 bases between them. Germline V gene lookup returns CDR1 DFQATT and CDR2 SNEGSKA (reference sequence). CDR3 amino acids: CSAPPPISPYEQYF. DNA for the CDR3: TGCAGTGCTCCCCCCCCGATTAGCCCCTACGAGCAGTACTTC.

This clonotype was observed many times. This chain links TRBV27 with TRBJ1-1; 7 bases align to TRBD1. The CDR3 sequence is 14 residues long. CDR1 and CDR2 from the germline V gene are MNHEY and SMNVEV (reference sequence). Losses at the gene ends were 1 base for V and 5 bases for J; bases not matched to a gene: 4. The CDR3 is CASSLFPRGTEAFF. CDR3 bases: TGTGCCAGCAGTTTATTCCCCAGGGGGACTGAAGCTTTCTTT.

This clonotype was found many times. The V call is TRBV29-1, the J call TRBJ2-7; 7 nucleotides match TRBD2. The V gene's germline CDR1 is SQVTM and CDR2 ANQGSEA. CDR3 size: 13 residues. V gave up 6 bases and J gave up 6 bases; unmatched junction bases: 11. This CDR3 is CSVGRESSLEQYF. The CDR3 coding sequence is TGCAGCGTGGGGAGGGAGAGTTCCCTCGAGCAGTACTTC.

This clonotype has a count of ten or more. V usage is TRBV7-9 and J usage is TRBJ1-1; 8 nucleotides agree with TRBD1. With V trimmed by 4 bases and J by 4 bases, 5 bases remained unmatched. This CDR3 contains 14 residues. Germline CDR1 is SEHNR and CDR2 is FQNEAQ (reference sequence). The CDR3 here is CASSSVTGGTEAFF. The CDR3 nucleotides are TGTGCCAGCAGCTCAGTCACAGGGGGCACTGAAGCTTTCTTT.

This clonotype was recorded at least ten times. V and J are TRBV6-1 and TRBJ1-1; perhaps TRBD1 as D (5 bases). CDR3 length equals 13 residues. Trimming cost V 8 bases and J 1 base, with 11 bases left between them. CDR1 MNHNS and CDR2 SASEGT come from the germline V gene. Here the CDR3 reads CASRRTKNTEAFF. The CDR3 nucleotides read TGTGCCAGCCGGCGGACAAAGAACACTGAAGCTTTCTTT.

The rearrangement joins TRBV9 to TRBJ2-3; D uncertain. The CDR3 extends over 14 amino acids. Trimming left V 0 bases short and J 3 bases short, with 8 bases between. Germline V CDR1 and CDR2: SGDLS, YYNGEE. CDR3 amino acids: CASSVDLSTDTQYF. The CDR3 nucleotides read TGTGCCAGCAGCGTAGATCTTAGTACAGATACGCAGTATTTT.

This clonotype was counted ten times or more. The chain links TRBV6-5 to TRBJ2-7; 7 bases map to TRBD1. Germline CDR1 is MNHEY and CDR2 is SVGAGI. There are 14 residues in the CDR3. Trimming at V came to 6 bases and at J to 1 base, leaving 6 bases not matched to a gene. The chain's CDR3 is CASRPGGSSYEQYF. The CDR3 DNA reads TGTGCCAGCAGGCCAGGGGGAAGTTCCTACGAGCAGTACTTC.

This clonotype was seen at least ten times. The chain combines TRBV27 with TRBJ2-3; D possibly corresponds to TRBD2 (6 bases). V lost 6 bases to trimming and J lost 4 bases, with 14 bases between them. This CDR3 has 14 amino acids. Germline CDR1 MNHEY, CDR2 SMNVEV (reference sequence). CDR3 loop: CASRLLAYSDTQYF. The CDR3 DNA follows: TGTGCCAGCAGGCTACTAGCTTACTCAGATACGCAGTATTTT.

This clonotype was counted at least ten times. As DNA, the CDR3 is TGCGCCAGCAGCGGACCTCAGGAGGGCCAGGGTACAGATACGCAGTATTTT. Amino acids: CASSGPQEGQGTDTQYF. V is TRBV5-1 and J is TRBJ2-3, with TRBD2 as a possible D gene (6 bases). CDR3 size: 17 residues. V gave up 4 bases and J gave up 3 bases, with 21 bases separating them. Germline CDR1 and CDR2: SGHRS and YFSETQ.

This clonotype was found many times. This chain uses TRBV20-1 with TRBJ2-3; the match to TRBD2 covers 11 bases. The CDR3 covers 18 residues. CDR1 and CDR2 (germline): DFQATT, SNEGSKA (reference sequence). The J segment lost 0 bases and the V segment lost 3 bases, leaving 11 bases of the junction unmatched. CDR3 loop: CSASGLAGGYSSTDTQYF. CDR3 bases: TGCAGTGCTAGCGGCCTAGCGGGGGGCTACTCTAGCACAGATACGCAGTATTTT.

At least ten counts were recorded for this clonotype. The V gene is TRBV9, the J gene TRBJ1-1; maybe TRBD1 (5 bases). This CDR3 comprises 14 residues. With 0 bases removed from V and 3 bases from J, the gap between germline ends came to 9 bases. Germline V lookup: CDR1 SGDLS, CDR2 YYNGEE. CDR3 in amino acids: CASSVDRSDTEAFF. The CDR3, as DNA: TGTGCCAGCAGCGTAGACAGGTCGGACACTGAAGCTTTCTTT.

As DNA, the CDR3 is TGTGCCATCTGCCGGGACAGTCCAAACACTGAAGCTTTCTTT. Its translation is CAICRDSPNTEAFF. The chain has TRBV10-3 and TRBJ1-1; 7 bases map to TRBD1. The germline gives CDR1 ENHRY, CDR2 SYGVKD. V shed 8 bases, J shed 2 bases, and the junction held 8 bases outside the gene matches. This CDR3 comprises 14 residues.

At least ten counts were recorded for this clonotype. CDR3 sequence (DNA): TGCGCCAGCAGAGGAAGTCAGGGGGACTACAATGAGCAGTTCTTC. It is translated as CASRGSQGDYNEQFF. J is TRBJ2-1 and V is TRBV5-1; TRBD1 matches 7 bases. The CDR3 extends over 15 amino acids. Trimming cost V 5 bases and J 3 bases; bases outside gene matches: 8. CDR1 and CDR2 (germline): SGHRS, YFSETQ.

The V and J genes are TRBV5-1 and TRBJ2-5; 8 positions match TRBD1. Trimming at V came to 2 bases and at J to 6 bases, leaving 9 bases not matched to a gene. Germline V CDR1 and CDR2: SGHRS, YFSETQ. The CDR3 runs to 15 residues. The CDR3 bases are TGCGCCAGCAGCTTACAGGGGGAGGTCGCGAAGACCCAGTACTTC. It translates to CASSLQGEVAKTQYF.

This clonotype was seen just once. The chain employs TRBV10-3 and TRBJ2-3; the match to TRBD2 covers 10 bases. V was clipped by 7 bases and J by 4 bases; unmatched bases: 5. Germline-derived CDR1 and CDR2 are ENHRY and SYGVKD. The CDR3 contains 14 residues. The CDR3 nucleotides are TGTGCCATCACCAGCGGGAGGGTCCCAGATACGCAGTATTTT. It translates to CAITSGRVPDTQYF.

This clonotype was seen many times. The CDR3 here is CASSLGPEVAETQYF. The CDR3 DNA follows: TGTGCCAGCAGCCTAGGACCTGAGGTCGCGGAGACCCAGTACTTC. This chain connects TRBV7-3 to TRBJ2-5; D not resolved. CDR3 size: 15 residues. Trimming removed 5 bases at V and 5 bases at J, with 18 bases between. Germline CDR1 and CDR2: SGHTA and FQGTGA.

The chain uses TRBV7-2 and TRBJ2-7, with D perhaps TRBD2 (6 bases). Trimming took off 5 bases at V and 0 bases at J, with 11 bases between the two ends. The CDR3 runs 14 residues. CDR1 and CDR2 from the germline V gene are SGHTA and FQGNSA. The CDR3 loop is CASSPGLNSYEQYF. CDR3 nucleotide sequence: TGTGCCAGCAGCCCGGGACTGAACTCCTACGAGCAGTACTTC. The full variable domain, rest sourced from reference TRBV7-2 and TRBJ2-7, is GAGVSQSPSNKVTEKGKDVELRCDPISGHTALYWYRQSLGQGLEFLIYFQGNSAPDKSGLPSDRFSAERTGGSVSTLTIQRTQQEDSAVYLCASSPGLNSYEQYFGPGTRLTVT.

This clonotype was seen ten or more times. The chain links TRBV7-8 to TRBJ2-7; D is possibly TRBD2 (6 bases). Germline V gives CDR1 SGHVS, CDR2 FQNEAQ. Trimming removed 3 bases from V and 5 bases from J, with 8 bases in between. The CDR3 is 12 residues long. In nucleotides, the CDR3 is TGTGCCAGCAGCTTGGGGGGAGACGAGCAGTACTTC. This translates into CASSLGGDEQYF.

The chain joins TRBV9 to TRBJ2-4; D may match TRBD1 or TRBD2 (5 bases each). CDR1 and CDR2 (germline): SGDLS, YYNGEE. This CDR3 contains 16 residues. Trimming pared 0 bases from V and 1 base from J, leaving 11 bases between. The DNA of the CDR3 is TGTGCCAGCAGCGTAGGTTGGGGACGGGCCAAAAACATTCAGTACTTC. This encodes CASSVGWGRAKNIQYF.

In its sample, this clonotype was seen many times. This chain links TRBV30 with TRBJ2-4, with no clear D. Germline CDR1 is GTSNPN and CDR2 is SVGIG (reference sequence). V was trimmed by 7 bases and J by 2 bases, leaving 12 bases between them. CDR3 length: 13 amino acids. The CDR3 region has the DNA TGTGCCTTATCTCGGTCCCCCAAAAACATTCAGTACTTC. Protein sequence: CALSRSPKNIQYF.

The rearrangement uses TRBV12-3 or TRBV12-4 and TRBJ2-7; D may correspond to TRBD1 or TRBD2 (5 bases each). Trimming left V 6 bases short and J 2 bases short, with 14 bases between. This CDR3 comprises 14 residues. This CDR3 reads CASSAGTGAYEQYF. DNA for the CDR3: TGTGCCAGCAGCGCCGGGACCGGGGCCTACGAGCAGTACTTC.

This clonotype was counted ten times or more. V gene TRBV20-1 combines with J gene TRBJ2-7; 14 bases match TRBD2. The germline gives CDR1 DFQATT, CDR2 SNEGSKA (reference sequence). The CDR3 runs 15 residues. Trimming cost V 3 bases and J 7 bases; bases outside gene matches: 8. In DNA form, the CDR3 reads TGCAGTGCTAGGGAGACTAGCGGGAGGGTCCTGGAGCAGTACTTC. The encoded protein is CSARETSGRVLEQYF.

This clonotype was recorded at least ten times. V is TRBV29-1 and J is TRBJ2-7; D ambiguous. The CDR3 loop spans 13 amino acids. The germline V gene encodes CDR1 SQVTM and CDR2 ANQGSEA. V lost 4 bases and J lost 5, with 15 bases in between. CDR3 DNA: TGCAGCGTTGTTTCATGGAATCGAAACGAGCAGTACTTC. Its translation is CSVVSWNRNEQYF.